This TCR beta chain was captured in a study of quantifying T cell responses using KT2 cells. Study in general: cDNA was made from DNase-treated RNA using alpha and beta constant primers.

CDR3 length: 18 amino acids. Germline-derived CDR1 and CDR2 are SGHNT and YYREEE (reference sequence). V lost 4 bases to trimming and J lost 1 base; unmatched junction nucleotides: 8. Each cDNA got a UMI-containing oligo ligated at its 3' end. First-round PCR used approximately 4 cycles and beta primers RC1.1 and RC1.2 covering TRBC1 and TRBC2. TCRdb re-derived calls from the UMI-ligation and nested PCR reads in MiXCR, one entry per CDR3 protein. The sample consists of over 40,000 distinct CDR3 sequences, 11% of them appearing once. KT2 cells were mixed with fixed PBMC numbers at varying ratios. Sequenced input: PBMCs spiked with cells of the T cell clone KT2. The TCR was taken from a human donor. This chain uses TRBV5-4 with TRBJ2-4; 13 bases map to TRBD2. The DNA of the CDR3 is TGTGCCAGCAGCGCAACTAGCGGGAGGGCCGACGCCAAAAACATTCAGTACTTC. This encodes CASSATSGRADAKNIQYF.